The 29 T cell receptor beta chains listed next were all sequenced from one sample in a study of blood T cell dynamics during melanoma immunotherapy. Sequencing was performed with immunoSEQ multiplex PCR; in TCRdb, only in-frame clones are kept and a portion is missing. The table shows approximately 13,000 clones, with 75% to 90% occurring only once. This sample's time point: week 3, after first cycle of checkpoint inhibitor. The material sequenced was blood, taken from a patient treated with checkpoint blockade. The receptors originated from a human donor with melanoma.

The rearrangement joins TRBV10-3 to TRBJ1-4; the D is unclear. The ends were cut back, 2 bases at V and 4 bases at J, with 5 bases in the middle. CDR3 length: 13 residues. Germline V CDR1 and CDR2: ENHRY, SYGVKD. CDR3 DNA: TGTGCCATCAGTGAGAGCGTTAATGAAAAACTGTTTTTT. Protein product: CAISESVNEKLFF.

This chain links TRBV28 with TRBJ2-7; D is possibly TRBD2 (5 bases). This CDR3 has 13 amino acids. Germline CDR1 MDHEN, CDR2 SYDVKM. The V end was cut by 3 bases, the J end by 2 bases, with 8 bases between. For the CDR3, the DNA is TGTGCCAGCAGTTTTCTAGCAGCCTACGAGCAGTACTTC. Protein sequence: CASSFLAAYEQYF. Looking up the rest from reference TRBV28 and TRBJ2-7 gives the full variable domain: DVKVTQSSRYLVKRTGEKVFLECVQDMDHENMFWYRQDPGLGLRLIYFSYDVKMKEKGDIPEGYSVSREKKERFSLILESASTNQTSMYLCASSFLAAYEQYFGPGTRLTVT.

The count of this clone is one. The J gene is TRBJ2-1, the V gene TRBV11-1, with TRBD1 identical over 9 bases. Per the germline V gene, CDR1 is SGHAT and CDR2 is FQDESV (reference sequence). J was trimmed by 0 bases and V by 8 bases; bases with no gene match: 2. The CDR3 runs 14 residues. DNA for the CDR3: TGTGCCAGCGACAGGGGGGACTCCTACAATGAGCAGTTCTTC. Translating gives CASDRGDSYNEQFF.

The chain joins TRBV10-3 to TRBJ2-1, with 8 positions matching TRBD2. The germline CDR1 and CDR2 sequences are ENHRY and SYGVKD. This CDR3 contains 13 residues. The V and J ends lost 5 bases and 9 bases, in that order; junction bases with no gene match: 6. The CDR3 protein is CAISTGGTSEQFF. The CDR3 DNA reads as TGTGCCATCAGTACGGGAGGGACCTCTGAGCAGTTCTTC.

J is TRBJ2-5 and V is TRBV27; TRBD2 aligns across 7 bases. The germline CDR1 and CDR2 sequences are MNHEY and SMNVEV (reference sequence). The CDR3 is 16 residues long. Trimming cost V 6 bases and J 1 base; bases outside gene matches: 11. CDR3 in amino acids: CASSRRRLATQETQYF. CDR3 in DNA: TGTGCCAGCAGCCGCCGTAGACTAGCTACCCAAGAGACCCAGTACTTC.

V gene TRBV5-6 combines with J gene TRBJ2-1, with TRBD2 matching 9 bases. The germline V gene has CDR1 SGHDT and CDR2 YYEEEE. The CDR3 has 16 amino acids. Trimming at V came to 4 bases and at J to 9 bases, leaving 14 bases not matched to a gene. CDR3 in DNA: TGTGCCAGCAGCGGGTTAGCGGGAGATCGAGATAGTGAGCAGTTCTTC. It translates to CASSGLAGDRDSEQFF.

The J gene is TRBJ1-4, the V gene TRBV5-4; D perhaps matches TRBD1 (6 bases). The V end lost 2 bases, the J end lost 3 bases, and 11 bases lay between the germline ends. From germline, CDR1 is SGHNT and CDR2 YYREEE (reference sequence). This CDR3 has 15 residues. CDR3 in DNA: TGTGCCAGCAGCTTTGGGGGGCAGGCTAATGAAAAACTGTTTTTT. It yields the protein CASSFGGQANEKLFF. The full variable domain, its missing parts supplied by reference TRBV5-4 and TRBJ1-4, is ETGVTQSPTHLIKTRGQQVTLRCSSQSGHNTVSWYQQALGQGPQFIFQYYREEENGRGNFPPRFSGLQFPNYSSELNVNALELDDSALYLCASSFGGQANEKLFFGSGTQLSVL.

Only one count was recorded for this clone. The chain couples TRBV7-3 to TRBJ2-3; D gene ambiguous. V lost 2 bases, J lost 0 bases, and 9 bases lay in between. The V gene's germline CDR1 is SGHTA and CDR2 FQGTGA. This CDR3 is 15 amino acids long. The CDR3 sequence: CASSLWASSTDTQYF. The CDR3 nucleotides are TGTGCCAGCAGCTTATGGGCTTCTAGCACAGATACGCAGTATTTT.

The gene calls are TRBV19 and TRBJ2-1; D not certain. The CDR3 contains 13 residues. Germline-derived CDR1 and CDR2 are LNHDA and SQIVND (reference sequence). Trimming removed 10 bases from V and 0 bases from J, with 10 bases in between. CDR3 sequence: CAISGNSYNEQFF. The DNA of the CDR3 is TGTGCCATATCTGGAAACTCCTACAATGAGCAGTTCTTC.

This sequence joins TRBV5-4 and TRBJ1-1; D unclear. The CDR3 has 13 amino acids. In germline, CDR1 is SGHNT, CDR2 YYREEE (reference sequence). Deletions cut 4 bases from V and 1 base from J, with 8 bases between. CDR3 loop: CASSRRENTEAFF. CDR3 in DNA: TGTGCCAGCAGCCGGAGGGAGAACACTGAAGCTTTCTTT. The full variable domain, its missing parts supplied by reference TRBV5-4 and TRBJ1-1, is ETGVTQSPTHLIKTRGQQVTLRCSSQSGHNTVSWYQQALGQGPQFIFQYYREEENGRGNFPPRFSGLQFPNYSSELNVNALELDDSALYLCASSRRENTEAFFGQGTRLTVV.

This chain uses TRBV18 with TRBJ1-3, with 7 positions matching TRBD1. V gave up 5 bases and J gave up 2 bases; unmatched junction bases: 6. Looked up from germline, CDR1 is KGHSH and CDR2 is LQKENI. The CDR3 extends over 15 amino acids. This CDR3 is CASSRDRAPGNTIYF. The CDR3 coding sequence is TGTGCCAGCTCAAGAGACAGGGCTCCTGGAAACACCATATATTTT. Supplemented by reference TRBV18 and TRBJ1-3, the full variable domain reads NAGVMQNPRHLVRRRGQEARLRCSPMKGHSHVYWYRQLPEEGLKFMVYLQKENIIDESGMPKERFSAEFPKEGPSILRIQQVVRGDSAAYFCASSRDRAPGNTIYFGEGSWLTVV.

This rearrangement joins TRBV18 to TRBJ2-7; D might be TRBD1 (5 bases). The CDR3 runs 13 residues. Germline assignment: CDR1 KGHSH and CDR2 LQKENI. Trimming took 3 bases from V and 3 from J, leaving 9 bases between them. In DNA, the CDR3 is TGTGCCAGCTCACCCCAGGGTCTCTACGAGCAGTACTTC. This translates into CASSPQGLYEQYF.

V is TRBV19 and J is TRBJ1-2; 8 bases are a match to TRBD1. Germline loops: CDR1 LNHDA, CDR2 SQIVND (reference sequence). Trimming at V came to 1 base and at J to 6 bases, leaving 19 bases not matched to a gene. The CDR3 consists of 19 residues. Here the CDR3 DNA reads TGTGCCAGTAGTATAGCCGACCAGGGAGAATCACAGGGGGTCGATGGCTACACCTTC. Encoded protein: CASSIADQGESQGVDGYTF.

The chain employs TRBV14 and TRBJ2-6; no reliable D call. The CDR3 length is 15 residues. Deletions cut 1 base from V and 2 bases from J, with 6 bases between. The V gene's germline CDR1 is SGHDN and CDR2 FVKESK. CDR3 bases: TGTGCCAGCAGCCAAGGGGCCGCTGGGGCCAACGTCCTGACTTTC. Encoded protein: CASSQGAAGANVLTF.

CDR3 sequence: CASGSGTSYEQYF. The DNA of the CDR3 is TGTGCCAGTGGTAGCGGAACATCCTACGAGCAGTACTTC. The V gene is TRBV19, the J gene TRBJ2-7; TRBD2 is a possible D gene (6 bases). Germline CDR1 and CDR2: LNHDA and SQIVND (reference sequence). The CDR3 has 13 residues. V lost 8 bases and J lost 1, with 12 bases in between.

In its sample, this clone was seen once. The chain recombines TRBV2 with TRBJ2-1, with 8 bases matching TRBD2. Per germline, CDR1 SNHLY and CDR2 FYNNEI. The trim removed 8 bases at V and 8 bases at J, leaving 11 bases unmatched. This CDR3 comprises 14 residues. The CDR3 region has the DNA TGTGCCAGCGGTAGGGGACTAGTAACCCATGAGCAGTTCTTC. Translated, it gives CASGRGLVTHEQFF.

V and J are TRBV27 and TRBJ2-2; D uncertain. V shed 7 bases and J shed 7 bases, with 7 bases lying between them. The germline V gene encodes CDR1 MNHEY and CDR2 SMNVEV (reference sequence). CDR3 length: 11 amino acids. DNA for the CDR3: TGTGCCAGCACACTGAACGGGGAGCTGTTTTTT. It codes for CASTLNGELFF.

This chain connects TRBV5-1 to TRBJ2-3, with TRBD2 matching over 7 bases. CDR3 length: 12 residues. After removal of 4 bases from V and 4 bases from J, the junction contained 0 bases not matched to a gene. Germline V lookup: CDR1 SGHRS, CDR2 YFSETQ. For the CDR3, the DNA is TGCGCCAGCAGCCGGGGGGCAGATACGCAGTATTTT. This translates into CASSRGADTQYF.

In this sample, this clone turned up a few times. The chain uses TRBV19 and TRBJ2-7; the match to TRBD2 covers 7 bases. CDR3 size: 15 residues. Germline loops: CDR1 LNHDA, CDR2 SQIVND (reference sequence). V gave up 1 base and J gave up 9 bases; unmatched junction bases: 12. In nucleotides, the CDR3 is TGTGCCAGTAGTATAGTGGGACTACCCCTTGGCGGGCAGTACTTC. Amino acids: CASSIVGLPLGGQYF.

The chain carries TRBV6-1 and TRBJ1-5, with a tentative D call TRBD1 (5 bases). The V end was cut by 4 bases, the J end by 3 bases, with 10 bases between. The CDR3 length is 14 residues. Per germline, CDR1 MNHNS and CDR2 SASEGT. The CDR3 DNA reads TGTGCCAGCAGTGTCGGAGGGGTCAATCAGCCCCAGCATTTT. Translation: CASSVGGVNQPQHF.

On this clone itself: The limits of the CDR3 on the DNA are not certain, so only TCRdb's listed CDR3 is given. The V gene is TRBV21-1, the J gene TRBJ1-1; the table's TRBD1 call for D was not verified on the DNA. TRBV21-1 is flagged as a pseudogene. From its first to its last residue, the CDR3 has 15 amino acids. The CDR3 loop reads CASSKVGTGITEAFF.

This rearrangement joins TRBV7-8 to TRBJ2-7; 10 bases line up with TRBD1. V was pared by 1 base and J by 7 bases, with 7 bases of the junction left unmatched. Germline V gene lookup returns CDR1 SGHVS and CDR2 FQNEAQ. CDR3 length: 15 amino acids. The CDR3 is CASSLEGTGVQEQYF. The CDR3 region has the DNA TGTGCCAGCAGCTTAGAAGGGACAGGGGTACAGGAGCAGTACTTC.

The V gene is TRBV9, the J gene TRBJ2-1; D is perhaps TRBD2 (5 bases). The CDR3 runs to 15 residues. V lost 0 bases and J 3 bases, leaving 10 bases between the germline ends. CDR1 is SGDLS and CDR2 is YYNGEE in the germline V gene. The CDR3 protein is CASSVASGLYNEQFF. CDR3 in DNA: TGTGCCAGCAGCGTAGCCAGCGGTCTCTACAATGAGCAGTTCTTC.

This clone was detected only once. CDR3 amino acids: CASSPGLAGGSGANVLTF. CDR3 nucleotides: TGCGCCAGCAGCCCGGGACTAGCGGGGGGCTCTGGGGCCAACGTCCTGACTTTC. V usage is TRBV5-1 and J usage is TRBJ2-6; 15 bases match TRBD2. CDR3 length: 18 residues. Looked up from germline, CDR1 is SGHRS and CDR2 is YFSETQ. V was pared by 4 bases and J by 0 bases, with 2 bases of the junction left unmatched. Supplemented by reference TRBV5-1 and TRBJ2-6, the full variable domain reads KAGVTQTPRYLIKTRGQQVTLSCSPISGHRSVSWYQQTPGQGLQFLFEYFSETQRNKGNFPGRFSGRQFSNSRSEMNVSTLELGDSALYLCASSPGLAGGSGANVLTFGAGSRLTVL.

The chain employs TRBV27 and TRBJ2-3, with D possibly being TRBD1 (5 bases). With 10 bases removed from V and 0 bases from J, the gap between germline ends came to 8 bases. Germline V gives CDR1 MNHEY, CDR2 SMNVEV (reference sequence). The CDR3 consists of 12 residues. The CDR3 bases are TGTGCCACCGGACAAAGCACAGATACGCAGTATTTT. Translating it yields CATGQSTDTQYF.

The chain has TRBV4-3 and TRBJ1-3, with D unclear. CDR1 and CDR2 (germline): LGHNA, YSLEER. Trimming shortened V by 1 base and J by 4 bases, and 11 bases separated the two germline ends. CDR3 size: 15 residues. Here the CDR3 reads CASSQVRARGNTIYF. The CDR3 nucleotides read TGCGCCAGCAGCCAAGTTAGGGCGAGGGGAAACACCATATATTTT.

The chain employs TRBV11-3 and TRBJ2-7; 9 nucleotides agree with TRBD1. The CDR3 contains 12 residues. CDR1 is SGHNT, CDR2 YENEEA, per germline. The V and J ends lost 1 base and 10 bases, in that order; junction bases with no gene match: 2. CDR3 sequence: CASSLGTGGQYF. The CDR3 DNA sequence: TGTGCCAGCAGCTTAGGAACAGGGGGCCAGTACTTC.

The chain uses TRBV5-1 and TRBJ1-2, with 8 nucleotides matching TRBD1. Germline trimming cut 2 bases from V and 3 bases from J; bases unmatched to any gene: 3. This CDR3 comprises 14 residues. Germline lookup yields CDR1 SGHRS and CDR2 YFSETQ. The CDR3 protein is CASSFQGADYGYTF. The DNA for the CDR3 is TGCGCCAGCAGCTTTCAGGGGGCAGACTATGGCTACACCTTC.

The V call is TRBV2, the J call TRBJ2-5, with D tentatively TRBD1 (5 bases). V dropped 0 bases and J dropped 3 bases, with 11 bases sitting between them. The CDR3 consists of 15 residues. Germline loops: CDR1 SNHLY, CDR2 FYNNEI. The CDR3 region has the DNA TGTGCCAGCAGTGAAGCTGACAGAAGTGAAGAGACCCAGTACTTC. Translating it yields CASSEADRSEETQYF.